This T cell receptor beta chain was sequenced during a study of PD-1 blockade in classical Hodgkin lymphoma (dated by TCRdb to 2020 to 2021). In terms of the full investigation: Nivolumab dosing was 3 mg/kg intravenously every 2 weeks, continuing until either disease progression or unacceptable toxicity. The study used CyTOF and TCR beta sequencing to define a peripheral blood immune signature of response to PD-1 blockade in classical Hodgkin lymphoma. What the work shows at the level of the full study, not this receptor alone: Newly diagnosed patients were reported to have lower baseline TCR diversity than healthy donors, and relapsed/refractory patients were reported to have lower baseline TCR diversity still. A significant rise by C4D1 was seen in CD4+ but not CD8+ TCR diversity (p=0.0027 vs p=0.16), with the rise being most apparent in complete responders (p=0.02). Baseline diversity similar to that of newly diagnosed patients was observed in trial patients achieving complete response, whereas significantly lower diversity was observed in partial responders and progressors. Only a single clinical trial cohort was studied, and what caused the repertoire differences, possibly disease activity or prior therapy, remained undefined. Lower diversity was observed in patients in whom nivolumab was started less than 1 year after ASCT, and these patients were excluded from later analyses so that confounding by immune reconstitution would be avoided.

Comments on this clone: Its specific antigen is unknown. No per-base quality is available; no much larger clone lies one base away.

Genomic DNA was isolated using the Qiagen DNeasy kit from unsorted PBMCs as well as from negatively selected CD4+ and CD8+ fractions. Amplification of TCR beta CDR3 regions was done by immunoSEQ multiplex PCR with primers that anneal to V and J segments. A synthetic immune receptor repertoire was used to minimize amplification bias, and any residual bias was removed computationally once sequencing was done. Regarding the original processing steps: Custom Python scripts were used to quantify repertoire diversity as the Shannon entropy index. The unsorted, CD4+ and CD8+ repertoires were each analyzed separately, with the exception of combined analyses, where CD4+ and CD8+ sequences were merged in silico. Clonal expansion was defined as at least a 2-fold frequency increase after treatment relative to C1D1, with a pseudocount of 0.5 for undetected baseline clones. Singleton clones were defined as clones with 0 or 1 copy at C1D1, and non-singleton clones were defined as clones with 2 or more copies. Clones expanded in unsorted samples were annotated as CD4+, CD8+ or unknown by matching protein sequences in sorted samples from the same patient. Wilcoxon tests on paired samples were used to test diversity changes from C1D1 to C4D1. TCRdb carries this immuneACCESS record with in-frame sequences only. Its versions omit some clonotypes, under half of them owing to an unresolved V gene in the studies checked, with the rest unexplained. D and trimming were read from the DNA, whereas the V and J calls and clone size are those reported in that table. In all, the sample holds more than 50,000 clones, and over 55% of those were seen once. The ten largest clones add up to just over 9% of the sample.

Sample time point, as interpreted from the label and publication: cycle 2 day 1 (C2D1) of nivolumab. Relapse after autologous stem cell transplantation had occurred in all trial patients, and cohorts A, B and C were distinguished by prior brentuximab vedotin exposure. The trial cohort was composed of 55 to 65 patients with relapsed/refractory classical Hodgkin lymphoma, for whom complete response, partial response or progressive disease was recorded as best overall response. Trial patients were treated with single-agent nivolumab in the multi-cohort phase II CheckMate 205 trial. An independent review committee assessed best overall response by applying the 2007 International Working Group response criteria. Trial PBMCs were collected immediately before nivolumab initiation (C1D1) and during therapy at cycle 2 day 1 and cycle 4 day 1. After peripheral blood was drawn into 8 mL Vacutainer Cell Preparation Tubes, PBMCs were isolated by centrifugation and then cryopreserved.

For CDR1 and CDR2, the germline V gene lists SNHLY and FYNNEI. The CDR3, cysteine through phenylalanine, is 15 amino acids long. Just the 45-base CDR3 DNA is kept, in frame starting at base 1. Between the V and J ends, shortened by 0 bases and 4 bases respectively, the junction contains 12 bases. This specimen consisted of peripheral blood mononuclear cells (PBMCs), obtained before the second cycle of nivolumab. The receptor was derived from a human donor with classical Hodgkin lymphoma. This chain is built from TRBV2 and TRBJ1-1; confidence is insufficient to name the D gene. This receptor carries the CDR3 CASSEARAGLTEAFF. The sequenced DNA is TGTGCCAGCAGTGAAGCGCGAGCAGGCCTCACTGAAGCTTTCTTT.